Following are 8 T cell receptor beta chains from one sample sequenced in a study of T cell responses to AZD1222 COVID-19 vaccine. TCRdb's copy holds only in-frame clones and misses some; the assay was immunoSEQ multiplex PCR. The sample yields approximately 100,000 clones, more than 90% seen once. This material consisted of peripheral blood, taken on day 0 of AZD1222 vaccination. The receptors shown here come from an adult in good health.

The J gene is TRBJ2-1, the V gene TRBV11-3, with 7 positions matching TRBD1. Germline loops: CDR1 SGHNT, CDR2 YENEEA. The junction had 6 bases not matched to a gene; V was cut back by 5 bases and J by 2 bases. The CDR3 totals 15 residues. The CDR3 region is CASSIDRDAYNEQFF. In DNA, the CDR3 is TGTGCCAGCAGCATCGACAGGGACGCCTACAATGAGCAGTTCTTC.

V gene TRBV5-6 combines with J gene TRBJ2-2; a possible D gene is TRBD2 (6 bases). The length of the CDR3 is 15 residues. The V gene lost 4 bases and the J gene lost 2 bases, with 12 bases spanning the gap. Germline V gene data show CDR1 as SGHDT and CDR2 as YYEEEE. CDR3 bases: TGTGCCAGCAGCCCGGGAGACAGAAACACCGGGGAGCTGTTTTTT. It specifies CASSPGDRNTGELFF.

The chain has TRBV7-9 and TRBJ2-2; D is possibly TRBD2 (5 bases). The CDR3 is 16 residues long. Germline CDR1 SEHNR, CDR2 FQNEAQ (reference sequence). Trimming cost V 6 bases and J 1 base, with 15 bases left between them. The CDR3 loop is CASRPSPRENTGELFF. In DNA, the CDR3 is TGTGCCAGCAGACCATCCCCCCGGGAGAACACCGGGGAGCTGTTTTTT.

J is TRBJ2-7 and V is TRBV13; 7 bases match TRBD1. The CDR3 spans 14 residues. Germline V gene lookup returns CDR1 PRHDT and CDR2 FYEKMQ (reference sequence). Trimming cost V 6 bases and J 2 bases; bases outside gene matches: 7. The CDR3 here is CASRRQGRTYEQYF. CDR3 coding DNA: TGTGCCAGCAGACGACAGGGACGTACCTACGAGCAGTACTTC.

The V and J genes are TRBV19 and TRBJ1-1, with unresolved D. Trimming took off 3 bases at V and 1 base at J, with 15 bases between the two ends. Germline values: CDR1 LNHDA, CDR2 SQIVND (reference sequence). The CDR3 is 16 residues long. The CDR3 reads CASSILQSRPNTEAFF. CDR3 bases: TGTGCCAGTAGTATCTTACAATCGAGACCGAACACTGAAGCTTTCTTT.

V and J are TRBV7-7 and TRBJ1-4; 9 nucleotides align to TRBD1. This CDR3 contains 13 residues. Germline V gives CDR1 SSHAT, CDR2 FNYEAQ (reference sequence). Trimming at V came to 5 bases and at J to 6 bases, leaving 1 base not matched to a gene. The DNA for the CDR3 is TGTGCCAGCAGCCGGACAGGGGATGAAAAACTGTTTTTT. As protein: CASSRTGDEKLFF.

The V call is TRBV5-1, the J call TRBJ1-1; tentatively, D is TRBD1 (6 bases). V shed 0 bases and J shed 10 bases, with 19 bases lying between them. CDR1 and CDR2 (germline): SGHRS, YFSETQ. This CDR3 is built from 15 residues. DNA for the CDR3: TGCGCCAGCAGCTTGGGGGACAACCGGGTAGTGGCAGCTTTCTTT. This encodes CASSLGDNRVVAAFF.

This clone was recorded only once. The CDR3 reads CASRSGAEEKLFF. CDR3 DNA: TGCGCCAGCAGGTCCGGGGCGGAGGAAAAACTGTTTTTT. V is TRBV5-1 and J is TRBJ1-4; possible D gene TRBD1, 5 bases. Germline assignment: CDR1 SGHRS and CDR2 YFSETQ. V was trimmed by 5 bases and J by 8 bases, leaving 13 bases between them. The CDR3 runs to 13 residues.